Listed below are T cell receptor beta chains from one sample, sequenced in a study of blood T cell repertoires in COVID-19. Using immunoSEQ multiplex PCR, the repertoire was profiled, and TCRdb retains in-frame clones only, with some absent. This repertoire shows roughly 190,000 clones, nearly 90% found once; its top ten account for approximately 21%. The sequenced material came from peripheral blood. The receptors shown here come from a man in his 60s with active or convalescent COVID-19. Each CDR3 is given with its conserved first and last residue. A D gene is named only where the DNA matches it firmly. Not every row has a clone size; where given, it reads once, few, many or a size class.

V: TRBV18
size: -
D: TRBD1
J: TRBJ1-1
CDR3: CASSSNLGGPLGEAFF
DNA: TGTGCCAGCTCCTCGAACCTAGGGGGCCCTTTAGGTGAAGCTTTCTTT

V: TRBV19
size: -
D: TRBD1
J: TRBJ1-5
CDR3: CASKRLRSQGADSNQPQHF
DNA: TGTGCCAGTAAAAGACTAAGGAGTCAGGGGGCAGATAGCAATCAGCCCCAGCATTTT

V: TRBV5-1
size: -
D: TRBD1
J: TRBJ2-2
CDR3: CASSLAGQGTGELFF
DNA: TGCGCCAGCAGCTTGGCGGGACAGGGCACCGGGGAGCTGTTTTTT

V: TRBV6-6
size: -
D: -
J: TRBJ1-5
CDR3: CASSYPFNQPQHF
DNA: TGTGCCAGCAGTTACCCTTTCAATCAGCCCCAGCATTTT

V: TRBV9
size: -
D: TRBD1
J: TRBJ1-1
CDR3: CASSGRQGGAFF
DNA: TGTGCCAGCAGCGGTAGACAGGGTGGAGCTTTCTTT

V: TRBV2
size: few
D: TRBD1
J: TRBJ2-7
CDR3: CASSEAGTGSSYEQYF
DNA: TGTGCCAGCAGTGAAGCAGGGACAGGGAGCTCCTACGAGCAGTACTTC

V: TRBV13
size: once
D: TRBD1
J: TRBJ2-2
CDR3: CASSPNRDRYTGELFF
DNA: TGTGCCAGCAGCCCCAATAGGGACAGATACACCGGGGAGCTGTTTTTT

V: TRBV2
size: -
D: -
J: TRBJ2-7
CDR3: CASSLPAYEQYF
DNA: TGTGCCAGCAGCCTCCCTGCCTACGAGCAGTACTTC

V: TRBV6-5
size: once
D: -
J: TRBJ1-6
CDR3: CASRQVLNSPLHF
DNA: TGTGCCAGCAGACAGGTCCTGAATTCACCCCTCCACTTT

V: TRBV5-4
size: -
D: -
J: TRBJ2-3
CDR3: CASSQTTRSTDTQYF
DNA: TGTGCCAGCAGCCAGACGACAAGAAGCACAGATACGCAGTATTTT

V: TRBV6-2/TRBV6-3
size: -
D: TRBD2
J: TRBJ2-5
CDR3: CASSSGLVGTQYF
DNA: TGTGCCAGCAGCTCGGGACTAGTCGGGACCCAGTACTTC

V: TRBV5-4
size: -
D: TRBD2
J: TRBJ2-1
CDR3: CASSLTSGANEQFF
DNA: TGTGCCAGCAGCTTGACTAGCGGGGCGAATGAGCAGTTCTTC

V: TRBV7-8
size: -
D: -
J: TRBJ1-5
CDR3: CASSLGRTNQPQHF
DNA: TGTGCCAGCAGCTTAGGACGGACAAATCAGCCCCAGCATTTT

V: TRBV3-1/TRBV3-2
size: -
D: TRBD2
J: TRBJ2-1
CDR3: CASSHTVGLAGNEQFF
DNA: TGTGCCAGCAGCCACACAGTGGGACTAGCGGGGAATGAGCAGTTCTTC

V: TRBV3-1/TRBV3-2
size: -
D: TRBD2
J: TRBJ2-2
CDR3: CASSPDTGGVFGELFF
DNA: TGTGCCAGCAGCCCGGACACGGGGGGGGTGTTTGGGGAGCTGTTTTTT

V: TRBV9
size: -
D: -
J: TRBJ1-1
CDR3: CASSAIGGAPTEAFF
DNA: TGTGCCAGCAGCGCTATTGGGGGGGCGCCCACTGAAGCTTTCTTT

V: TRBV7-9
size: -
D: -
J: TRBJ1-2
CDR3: CASSLLLGRVEAYGYTF
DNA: TGTGCCAGCAGCTTATTACTAGGTCGAGTGGAGGCCTATGGCTACACCTTC

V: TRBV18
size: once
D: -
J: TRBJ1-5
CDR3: CASSLGSNQPQHF
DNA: TGTGCCAGCTCCCTAGGCAGCAATCAGCCCCAGCATTTT

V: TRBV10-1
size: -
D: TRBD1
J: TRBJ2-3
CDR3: CASSWTGSSTDTQYF
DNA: TGCGCCAGCAGCTGGACAGGTTCTAGCACAGATACGCAGTATTTT

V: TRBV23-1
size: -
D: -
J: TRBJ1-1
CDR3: CASSQTQQSGEAFF
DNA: TGCGCCAGCAGTCAAACCCAACAATCAGGTGAAGCTTTCTTT

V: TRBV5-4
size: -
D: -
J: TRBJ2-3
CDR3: CASSLMGGLSTDTQYF
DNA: TGTGCCAGCAGCTTGATGGGGGGGCTCAGCACAGATACGCAGTATTTT

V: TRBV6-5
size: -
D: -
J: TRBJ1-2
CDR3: CASSAGGDGYTF
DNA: TGTGCCAGCAGCGCCGGGGGGGATGGCTACACCTTC

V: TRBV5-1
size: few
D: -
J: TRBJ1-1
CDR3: CASGSGHPNTEAFF
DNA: TGCGCCAGCGGATCAGGACACCCGAACACTGAAGCTTTCTTT

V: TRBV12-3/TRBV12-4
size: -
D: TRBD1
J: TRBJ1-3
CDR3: CASSPGQGNTIYF
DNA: TGTGCCAGCAGCCCTGGACAGGGGAACACCATATATTTT

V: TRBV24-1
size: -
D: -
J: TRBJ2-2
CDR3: CATRSGDHGELFF
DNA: TGTGCCACCCGATCAGGGGACCACGGGGAGCTGTTTTTT

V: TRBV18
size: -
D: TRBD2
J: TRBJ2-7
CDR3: CASSPRTSSYYEQYF
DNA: TGTGCCAGCTCACCCCGGACTAGCAGCTACTACGAGCAGTACTTC

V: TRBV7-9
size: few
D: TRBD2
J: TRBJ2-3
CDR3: CASSRSRLAADTQYF
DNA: TGTGCCAGCAGCCGATCCCGGCTAGCGGCAGATACGCAGTATTTT

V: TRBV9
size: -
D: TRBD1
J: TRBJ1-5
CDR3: CASSVGPGGSNQPQHF
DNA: TGTGCCAGCAGCGTAGGGCCAGGGGGAAGCAATCAGCCCCAGCATTTT

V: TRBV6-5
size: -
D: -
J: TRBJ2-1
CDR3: CASTVGGQQFF
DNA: TGTGCCAGCACCGTGGGGGGGCAACAGTTCTTC

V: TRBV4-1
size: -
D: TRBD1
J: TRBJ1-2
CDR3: CASSQDVGQGFGYTF
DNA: TGCGCCAGCAGCCAAGATGTTGGACAGGGGTTTGGCTACACCTTC

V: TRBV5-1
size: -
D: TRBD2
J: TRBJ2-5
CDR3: CASSLERGAGETQYF
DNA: TGCGCCAGCAGCTTAGAGCGGGGGGCCGGTGAGACCCAGTACTTC

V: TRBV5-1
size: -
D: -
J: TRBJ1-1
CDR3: CASSLDNPGDTEAFF
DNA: TGCGCCAGCAGCTTGGACAACCCCGGGGACACTGAAGCTTTCTTT

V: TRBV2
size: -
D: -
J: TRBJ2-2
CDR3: CASSPPRQNTGELFF
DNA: TGTGCCAGCAGTCCTCCGCGACAGAACACCGGGGAGCTGTTTTTT

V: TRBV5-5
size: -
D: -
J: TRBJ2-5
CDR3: CASSFAGTETQYF
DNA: TGTGCCAGCAGCTTTGCGGGGACTGAGACCCAGTACTTC

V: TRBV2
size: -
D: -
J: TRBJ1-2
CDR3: CASSGQDGCYTF
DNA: TGTGCCAGCAGTGGACAGGACGGATGCTACACCTTC

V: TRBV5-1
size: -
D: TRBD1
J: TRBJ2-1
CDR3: CASSVDRVGNEQFF
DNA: TGCGCCAGCAGCGTGGACAGGGTGGGGAATGAGCAGTTCTTC

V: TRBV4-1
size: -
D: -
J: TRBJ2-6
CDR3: CASSPLASDRLSGANVLTF
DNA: TGCGCCAGCAGCCCCCTGGCAAGCGATCGGCTCTCTGGGGCCAACGTCCTGACTTTC

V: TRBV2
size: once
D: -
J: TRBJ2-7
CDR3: CASSDTPVSSYEQYF
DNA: TGTGCCAGCAGTGACACTCCGGTAAGCTCCTACGAGCAGTACTTC

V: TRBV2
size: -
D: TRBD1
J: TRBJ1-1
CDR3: CASIPGTGGRTEAFF
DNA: TGTGCCAGCATACCCGGGACAGGTGGACGAACTGAAGCTTTCTTT

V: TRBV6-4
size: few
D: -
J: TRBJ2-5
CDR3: CASSITAEETQYF
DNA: TGTGCCAGCAGTATAACAGCAGAAGAGACCCAGTACTTC

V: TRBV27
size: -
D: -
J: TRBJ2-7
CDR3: CASSFTVSYEQYF
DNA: TGTGCCAGCAGTTTTACAGTGAGCTACGAGCAGTACTTC

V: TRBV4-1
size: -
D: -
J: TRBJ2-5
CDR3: CASSQEGGRETQYF
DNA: TGCGCCAGCAGCCAAGAAGGGGGTCGGGAGACCCAGTACTTC